The 7 T cell receptor beta chains given below trace back to one sample, sequenced in a study of T cell responses to AZD1222 COVID-19 vaccine. Sequencing was performed with immunoSEQ multiplex PCR; in TCRdb, only in-frame clones are kept and a portion is missing. In the table there are about 78,000 clones, about 84% of which are singletons. Here the sequenced sample was peripheral blood, taken on day 0 of AZD1222 vaccination. Receptors originate from an adult in good health.

The V gene is TRBV28, the J gene TRBJ2-4; D gene uncertain. The CDR3 spans 12 residues. Germline V gene lookup returns CDR1 MDHEN and CDR2 SYDVKM. V was pared by 7 bases and J by 0 bases, with 4 bases between. The CDR3 loop is CASTLAKNIQYF. In nucleotides, the CDR3 is TGTGCCAGCACCCTAGCCAAAAACATTCAGTACTTC.

This clone occurred once. Other DNA variants within this sample encode the same CDR3. The chain uses TRBV5-1 and TRBJ2-1; TRBD2 matches at 8 bases. The J segment lost 7 bases and the V segment lost 0 bases, leaving 3 bases of the junction unmatched. The CDR3 is 14 residues long. From germline, CDR1 is SGHRS and CDR2 YFSETQ. This CDR3 reads CASSLASGYNEQFF. The CDR3 DNA follows: TGCGCCAGCAGCTTGGCTAGCGGGTATAATGAGCAGTTCTTC. Based on the CDR3 plus reference TRBV5-1 and TRBJ2-1, the full variable domain is KAGVTQTPRYLIKTRGQQVTLSCSPISGHRSVSWYQQTPGQGLQFLFEYFSETQRNKGNFPGRFSGRQFSNSRSEMNVSTLELGDSALYLCASSLASGYNEQFFGPGTRLTVL.

The V gene is TRBV10-3, the J gene TRBJ1-5, with D possibly being TRBD1 (5 bases). With 3 bases removed from V and 7 bases from J, the gap between germline ends came to 10 bases. This CDR3 contains 13 residues. The germline CDR1 and CDR2 sequences are ENHRY and SYGVKD. The CDR3 DNA reads TGTGCCATCAGTGAAGGGGAAGAACAGCCCCAGCATTTT. Its translation is CAISEGEEQPQHF.

This clone was observed a single time. The chain recombines TRBV6-5 with TRBJ1-5; TRBD1 matches 7 bases. The CDR3 contains 13 residues. The germline V gene encodes CDR1 MNHEY and CDR2 SVGAGI. The ends lost 6 bases at V and 7 bases at J; junction bases unmatched: 6. The CDR3 sequence: CASSAQGKQPQHF. The CDR3 DNA sequence: TGTGCCAGCAGCGCACAGGGGAAACAGCCCCAGCATTTT.

The chain combines TRBV11-2 with TRBJ1-2; D call uncertain. Between the trimmed V and J ends, which lost 3 bases and 4 bases, there was a span of 9 bases. The CDR3 covers 13 residues. The germline V gene has CDR1 SGHAT and CDR2 FQNNGV. In nucleotides, the CDR3 is TGTGCCAGCAGCTTGCCGGACTTCTATGGCTACACCTTC. It specifies CASSLPDFYGYTF.

The J gene is TRBJ1-2, the V gene TRBV11-1, with TRBD1 matching 11 bases. Per the germline V gene, CDR1 is SGHAT and CDR2 is FQDESV (reference sequence). V shed 5 bases and J 4 bases; nucleotides not matched to a gene: 3. There are 14 residues in the CDR3. The CDR3 DNA reads TGTGCCAGCAGCCGGGGACAGGGGGGCTATGGCTACACCTTC. Its translation: CASSRGQGGYGYTF.

The J gene is TRBJ2-3, the V gene TRBV20-1; D unresolved. The CDR3 runs to 11 residues. Trimming stripped 4 bases from V and 2 bases from J, with 4 bases between. CDR1 DFQATT and CDR2 SNEGSKA come from the germline V gene (reference sequence). The DNA for the CDR3 is TGCAGTGCTACACACACAGATACGCAGTATTTT. It translates to CSATHTDTQYF.